This T cell receptor (beta chain) was identified in a study of T cells after yellow fever vaccination. Overall study: For low cell numbers, libraries were made with SMART-Seq v4 Ultra Low Input.

The table lists this clonotype with a few counts. From germline, CDR1 is SGHRS and CDR2 YFSETQ. V dropped 3 bases and J dropped 5 bases, with 11 bases sitting between them. This CDR3 is 14 amino acids long. TCRdb independently ran MiXCR on the 5' RACE reads; one entry per CDR3 protein. The sample has roughly 300,000 distinct CDR3 sequences; roughly 6.8% are singletons. Sequencing was performed on PBMCs, taken around 45 days after the first yellow fever vaccination. This sequence originates from a man between 18 and 35 years old who received the YFV17D yellow fever vaccine. The chain joins TRBV5-1 to TRBJ1-4; D remains unclear. The chain's CDR3 is CASSYGSRNEKLFF. The DNA of the CDR3 is TGCGCCAGCAGCTACGGTAGTAGAAATGAAAAACTGTTTTTT. The full variable domain, with the rest looked up from reference TRBV5-1 and TRBJ1-4, is KAGVTQTPRYLIKTRGQQVTLSCSPISGHRSVSWYQQTPGQGLQFLFEYFSETQRNKGNFPGRFSGRQFSNSRSEMNVSTLELGDSALYLCASSYGSRNEKLFFGSGTQLSVL.